The next 30 T cell receptor beta chains were all read from a single sample in a study of response to subunit inactivated influenza vaccine. TCRdb used MiXCR to reprocess the RT-PCR reads, holding one entry per CDR3 protein. The table records about 520,000 distinct CDR3 sequences, roughly 23% of them present only once. The sample was CD4+ T cells sorted from PBMCs, taken more than 4 days after vaccination. The receptors stem from a man aged 45-65 years who received an inactivated influenza vaccine.

The J gene is TRBJ1-1, the V gene TRBV12-3 or TRBV12-4, with a tentative D call TRBD1 (6 bases). V was pared by 4 bases and J by 5 bases, with 17 bases between. This CDR3 is built from 15 residues. This CDR3 reads CASSSLGGAGTEAFF. In nucleotides, the CDR3 is TGTGCCAGCAGTTCCCTAGGGGGGGCAGGAACTGAAGCTTTCTTT.

This clonotype was counted only a few times. The V call is TRBV5-1, the J call TRBJ2-1; 9 nucleotides agree with TRBD2. Germline values: CDR1 SGHRS, CDR2 YFSETQ. The CDR3 sequence is 18 residues long. V was pared by 2 bases and J by 8 bases, with 17 bases of the junction left unmatched. The CDR3 nucleotides are TGCGCCAGCAGCTTCTCCAGTTATCTAGCGGGGAGAGGGTATGAGCAGTTCTTC. The encoded protein is CASSFSSYLAGRGYEQFF. The variable domain in full, with the rest retrieved from reference TRBV5-1 and TRBJ2-1, is KAGVTQTPRYLIKTRGQQVTLSCSPISGHRSVSWYQQTPGQGLQFLFEYFSETQRNKGNFPGRFSGRQFSNSRSEMNVSTLELGDSALYLCASSFSSYLAGRGYEQFFGPGTRLTVL.

Many counts were recorded for this clonotype. J is TRBJ1-1 and V is TRBV29-1; the D is unclear. The CDR3 runs to 13 residues. Per the germline V gene, CDR1 is SQVTM and CDR2 is ANQGSEA. Trimming cost V 6 bases and J 0 bases, with 11 bases left between them. The chain's CDR3 is CSVKVLMNTEAFF. DNA of the CDR3: TGCAGCGTGAAAGTCCTTATGAACACTGAAGCTTTCTTT.

This clonotype was seen a handful of times. The J gene is TRBJ2-7, the V gene TRBV20-1; 9 positions match TRBD1. Germline V gene lookup returns CDR1 DFQATT and CDR2 SNEGSKA (reference sequence). J lost 5 bases, V lost 6 bases, and 8 bases had no gene match. The CDR3 runs 13 residues. The CDR3 is CSARGTGINEQYF. For the CDR3, the DNA is TGCAGTGCCCGCGGGACAGGGATCAACGAGCAGTACTTC.

In this sample, this clonotype turned up a few times. The chain combines TRBV20-1 with TRBJ2-7; 10 nucleotides line up with TRBD1. This CDR3 region has 14 residues. The V gene's germline CDR1 is DFQATT and CDR2 SNEGSKA (reference sequence). Trimming cost V 6 bases and J 6 bases; bases outside gene matches: 11. CDR3 in DNA: TGCAGTGCCTCAACCGGGACAGGGGAAGTCGAGCAGTACTTC. Translating gives CSASTGTGEVEQYF.

There are a few counts of this clonotype. The V call is TRBV7-8, the J call TRBJ2-1; the D is unclear. Germline loops: CDR1 SGHVS, CDR2 FQNEAQ. The CDR3 is 15 residues long. V gave up 4 bases and J gave up 6 bases, with 16 bases separating them. The CDR3 here is CASSSYGSPTNEQFF. In DNA form, the CDR3 reads TGTGCCAGCAGCTCATATGGTAGCCCCACCAATGAGCAGTTCTTC.

This clonotype was counted between two and nine times. V usage is TRBV11-2 and J usage is TRBJ2-2; tentative D call: TRBD2 (7 bases). Germline-derived CDR1 and CDR2 are SGHAT and FQNNGV. Trimming pared 4 bases from V and 6 bases from J, leaving 27 bases between. The CDR3 has 19 residues. CDR3 bases: TGTGCCAGCAGCTCGGGGGGCACCCTTCAACCTCGCATGCCCGGGGAGCTGTTTTTT. Protein: CASSSGGTLQPRMPGELFF.

V and J are TRBV12-3 or TRBV12-4 and TRBJ2-2; tentative D call: TRBD1 (5 bases). The CDR3 contains 15 residues. With 0 bases removed from V and 8 bases from J, the gap between germline ends came to 13 bases. Here the CDR3 reads CASSLAHLGAGELFF. CDR3 bases: TGTGCCAGCAGTTTAGCCCACTTAGGGGCAGGGGAGCTGTTTTTT.

This clonotype was observed a handful of times. The V gene is TRBV20-1, the J gene TRBJ2-3, with D possibly matching TRBD1 (6 bases). Germline CDR1 and CDR2: DFQATT and SNEGSKA (reference sequence). Between the trimmed V and J ends, which lost 7 bases and 2 bases, there was a span of 13 bases. This CDR3 region has 13 residues. DNA of the CDR3: TGCAGTGGAAACAGGGACCCCACAGATACGCAGTATTTT. Translated, it gives CSGNRDPTDTQYF.

This clonotype has just a few counts. V gene TRBV12-3 or TRBV12-4 combines with J gene TRBJ1-4; 7 bases line up with TRBD1. The V and J ends lost 5 bases and 6 bases, in that order; junction bases with no gene match: 9. The CDR3 covers 15 residues. The CDR3 coding sequence is TGTGCCAGCAGTCGCGACAGGGTAGCTGATGAAAAACTGTTTTTT. This gives the protein CASSRDRVADEKLFF.

The chain links TRBV15 to TRBJ2-7, with D perhaps matching TRBD1 or TRBD2 (5 bases each). V dropped 1 base and J dropped 6 bases, with 13 bases sitting between them. The CDR3 loop spans 14 amino acids. Germline V lookup: CDR1 LNHNV, CDR2 YYDKDF (reference sequence). The CDR3 spells CATSRGGDLLEQYF. The CDR3 nucleotides are TGTGCCACCAGCAGAGGAGGGGACCTTCTCGAGCAGTACTTC.

This clonotype was counted only a few times. The genes are TRBV27 and TRBJ2-3; D remains ambiguous. This CDR3 region has 14 residues. Trimming took off 3 bases at V and 4 bases at J, with 11 bases between the two ends. Germline V gene data show CDR1 as MNHEY and CDR2 as SMNVEV (reference sequence). CDR3: CASSLRPLADTQYF. CDR3 DNA: TGTGCCAGCAGTTTGAGACCACTGGCAGATACGCAGTATTTT.

This clonotype was counted between two and nine times. The chain recombines TRBV18 with TRBJ2-3; no reliable D call. Germline V CDR1 and CDR2: KGHSH, LQKENI. The germline V and J ends were trimmed by 0 bases and 0 bases, with 10 bases remaining between them. The CDR3 contains 16 residues. Here the CDR3 DNA reads TGTGCCAGCTCACCACCGATTGTTCCTAGCACAGATACGCAGTATTTT. Amino acids: CASSPPIVPSTDTQYF.

This clonotype was observed a handful of times. The rearrangement uses TRBV7-2 and TRBJ2-1; D not certain. This CDR3 spans 13 amino acids. The V end was cut by 4 bases, the J end by 6 bases, with 10 bases between. Germline lookup yields CDR1 SGHTA and CDR2 FQGNSA. CDR3 nucleotide sequence: TGTGCCAGCAGCTCTAGTATGTTCAATGAGCAGTTCTTC. Translation gives CASSSSMFNEQFF.

V is TRBV12-3 or TRBV12-4 and J is TRBJ1-5; possibly TRBD1 for D (5 bases). This CDR3 region has 13 residues. V was clipped by 2 bases and J by 6 bases, with 8 bases between them. In nucleotides, the CDR3 is TGTGCCAGCAGTTTATCCAGGGCTCAGCCCCAGCATTTT. Residues: CASSLSRAQPQHF.

This clonotype was seen at least ten times. The chain joins TRBV20-1 to TRBJ1-6; no clear D. V was trimmed by 2 bases and J by 4 bases, leaving 6 bases between them. Germline CDR1 reads DFQATT; CDR2 reads SNEGSKA (reference sequence). CDR3 size: 13 residues. CDR3: CSARTAYNSPLHF. DNA for the CDR3: TGCAGTGCTAGAACTGCTTATAATTCACCCCTCCACTTT.

There are a few counts of this clonotype. The rearrangement uses TRBV2 and TRBJ2-2, with TRBD1 matching 10 bases. The CDR3 has 13 residues. CDR1 is SNHLY and CDR2 is FYNNEI in the germline V gene. V was pared by 6 bases and J by 6 bases, with 1 base of the junction left unmatched. In nucleotides, the CDR3 is TGTGCCAGCAGCGGACAGGGGGCCGGGGAGCTGTTTTTT. This encodes CASSGQGAGELFF.

This clonotype was counted between two and nine times. The chain carries TRBV5-1 and TRBJ2-3; 8 bases are a match to TRBD1. V dropped 4 bases and J dropped 6; count of bases not matched to a gene: 7. The CDR3 is made up of 14 amino acids. Germline CDR1 reads SGHRS; CDR2 reads YFSETQ. CDR3 coding DNA: TGCGCCAGCAGCCGAGACAGGGGCAGGGATACGCAGTATTTT. Amino acids: CASSRDRGRDTQYF.

The chain uses TRBV5-5 and TRBJ2-1, with 11 bases aligning to TRBD2. This CDR3 has 16 residues. V shed 4 bases, J shed 4 bases, and the junction held 7 bases outside the gene matches. Germline CDR1 is SGHKS and CDR2 is YYEKEE (reference sequence). CDR3 in DNA: TGTGCCAGCAGCAATCCGGGACTAGCGGAATACAATGAGCAGTTCTTC. Residues: CASSNPGLAEYNEQFF.

This clonotype turned up a few times. The V call is TRBV12-3 or TRBV12-4, the J call TRBJ2-5; possibly TRBD1 for D (5 bases). V was shortened by 3 bases and J by 3 bases, with 8 bases between the two germline ends. The CDR3 is 13 residues long. Written as DNA, the CDR3 is TGTGCCAGCAGTTTTTCGACAGAAGAGACCCAGTACTTC. Protein product: CASSFSTEETQYF.

V gene TRBV10-1 combines with J gene TRBJ2-5; D call uncertain. Looked up from germline, CDR1 is WNHNN and CDR2 is SYGVQD (reference sequence). V lost 2 bases and J 1 base, leaving 8 bases between the germline ends. The CDR3 is 14 amino acids. The CDR3 sequence: CASSEGVSQETQYF. CDR3 nucleotide sequence: TGCGCCAGCAGTGAGGGGGTCAGCCAAGAGACCCAGTACTTC.

The chain recombines TRBV11-2 with TRBJ2-1, with TRBD2 as a possible D gene (6 bases). This CDR3 comprises 16 residues. V shed 5 bases and J shed 3 bases, with 17 bases lying between them. From germline, CDR1 is SGHAT and CDR2 FQNNGV. DNA of the CDR3: TGTGCCAGCAGCCCAGCATTAGCGGCCTACTACAATGAGCAGTTCTTC. It is translated as CASSPALAAYYNEQFF.

This clonotype was detected only a few times. The V call is TRBV5-1, the J call TRBJ2-5; D may be TRBD2 (6 bases). Germline lookup yields CDR1 SGHRS and CDR2 YFSETQ. The V end lost 4 bases, the J end lost 5 bases, and 15 bases lay between the germline ends. The CDR3 sequence is 14 residues long. The CDR3 DNA sequence: TGCGCCAGCAGCCTCCGGGACGGAGGGGAGACCCAGTACTTC. It yields the protein CASSLRDGGETQYF.

This clonotype was observed a handful of times. V is TRBV7-2 and J is TRBJ1-6; D not certain. This CDR3 has 12 amino acids. Trimming removed 8 bases at V and 4 bases at J, with 6 bases between. CDR1 and CDR2 from the germline V gene are SGHTA and FQGNSA. The CDR3: CASSSYNSPLHF. The CDR3 DNA reads TGTGCCAGCTCGTCGTATAATTCACCCCTCCACTTT.

In DNA form, the CDR3 reads TGTGCCACCAGTTCAAAGGGGACAGGGTCAAGTTGGGATGAGCAGTTCTTC. Protein: CATSSKGTGSSWDEQFF. The V call is TRBV24-1, the J call TRBJ2-1, with 9 bases fitting TRBD1. V shed 6 bases and J 8 bases; nucleotides not matched to a gene: 16. Germline V gene lookup returns CDR1 KGHDR and CDR2 SFDVKD. CDR3 length: 17 amino acids.

The rearrangement joins TRBV28 to TRBJ1-5; 7 positions match TRBD1. V was pared by 11 bases and J by 1 base, with 11 bases of the junction left unmatched. Germline-derived CDR1 and CDR2 are MDHEN and SYDVKM. CDR3 size: 15 residues. The CDR3, as DNA: TGTGCCCCCGGGCCAGGGGGATGGAGCAATCAGCCCCAGCATTTT. Translating gives CAPGPGGWSNQPQHF.

This clonotype was counted only a few times. J is TRBJ2-2 and V is TRBV9; possible D gene TRBD2, 5 bases. This CDR3 spans 16 amino acids. Germline assignment: CDR1 SGDLS and CDR2 YYNGEE. Trimming stripped 0 bases from V and 4 bases from J, with 13 bases between. The CDR3, as DNA: TGTGCCAGCAGCGTAGATGTGGGAGCTAGCACCGGGGAGCTGTTTTTT. Translated, it gives CASSVDVGASTGELFF.

This clonotype was detected a few times. V is TRBV5-1 and J is TRBJ2-3, with D tentatively TRBD1 (8 bases). V lost 4 bases and J 3 bases, leaving 12 bases between the germline ends. The germline CDR1 and CDR2 sequences are SGHRS and YFSETQ. The CDR3 has 14 amino acids. CDR3 sequence reads: CASSGGDRTDTQYF. In DNA form, the CDR3 reads TGCGCCAGCAGCGGGGGGGACAGGACAGATACGCAGTATTTT.

This chain joins TRBV11-2 and TRBJ1-1; perhaps TRBD1 as D (5 bases). V was cut by 0 bases and J by 0 bases, with 8 bases left in between. The CDR3 runs 15 residues. Looked up from germline, CDR1 is SGHAT and CDR2 is FQNNGV. The DNA of the CDR3 is TGTGCCAGCAGCTTAGAGCAGGGCATGAACACTGAAGCTTTCTTT. Amino acids: CASSLEQGMNTEAFF. Filled out from reference TRBV11-2 and TRBJ1-1, the complete variable domain reads EAGVAQSPRYKIIEKRQSVAFWCNPISGHATLYWYQQILGQGPKLLIQFQNNGVVDDSQLPKDRFSAERLKGVDSTLKIQPAKLEDSAVYLCASSLEQGMNTEAFFGQGTRLTVV.

This clonotype was seen more than once but under ten times. This chain uses TRBV12-3 or TRBV12-4 with TRBJ2-1, with 7 bases identical to TRBD2. V was clipped by 0 bases and J by 13 bases; unmatched bases: 3. This CDR3 is built from 12 residues. CDR3 nucleotide sequence: TGTGCCAGCAGTTTAGCGGGAGGGGTACAGTTCTTC. Amino acid sequence: CASSLAGGVQFF.